These T cell receptor beta chains were read from a single sample in a study of CD8+CD57+ T cells in acquired aplastic anemia. Each CDR3 protein gets one entry after TCRdb re-called the reads with MiXCR. Altogether fewer than 250,000 distinct CDR3 sequences are present, under 55% being singletons, with the ten largest covering 15% to 20%. Sequencing used sorted CD4+, CD8+, or CD8+CD57+ T cells (not recorded which) from PBMCs. The receptors originated from a human donor with aplastic anemia. Each CDR3 is given with its conserved first and last residue. The D gene is left open where the match is weak. Expanded clones get a size class; other rows say once, few or many, or leave the size out.

size: many
J: TRBJ2-7
V: TRBV20-1
D: NA
DNA: TGCAGTGCCAAGACCGGCTCTTACTCCTACGAGCAGTACTTC
CDR3: CSAKTGSYSYEQYF

size: many
J: TRBJ1-2
V: TRBV20-1
D: TRBD1
DNA: TGCAGTGCGACGGGGGACAGGGAATTTACGGGCTACACCTTC
CDR3: CSATGDREFTGYTF

size: few
J: TRBJ2-7
V: TRBV7-2
D: TRBD2
DNA: TGTGCCAGCAGCCGGACTAGCGGGGGGGCCTACGAGCAGTACTTC
CDR3: CASSRTSGGAYEQYF

size: NA
J: TRBJ1-2
V: TRBV15
D: NA
DNA: TGTGCCACCAGCAGAGAATCGGTCCTAGAGGGCGGCGGCTACACCTTC
CDR3: CATSRESVLEGGGYTF

size: many
J: TRBJ2-3
V: TRBV20-1
D: TRBD2
DNA: TGCAGTGCTAGCGGGGGGGCCACAGATACGCAGTATTTT
CDR3: CSASGGATDTQYF

size: NA
J: TRBJ2-7
V: TRBV7-8
D: TRBD2
DNA: TGTGCCAGCAGCTCTGCGACTAGCGGGAGTTGGTGCGAGCAGTACTTC
CDR3: CASSSATSGSWCEQYF

size: NA
J: TRBJ1-2
V: TRBV20-1
D: NA
DNA: TGCAGTGCGGGGGGACTTGGAAACTATGGCTACACCTTC
CDR3: CSAGGLGNYGYTF

size: many
J: TRBJ1-1
V: TRBV5-1
D: NA
DNA: TGCGCCAGCAGCTTGGCCGGTGGAGGGGGAAACACTGAAGCTTTCTTT
CDR3: CASSLAGGGGNTEAFF

size: NA
J: TRBJ1-5
V: TRBV29-1
D: NA
DNA: TGCAGCGTTGAACAACAGGAAGGGCCCCAGCATTTT
CDR3: CSVEQQEGPQHF

size: many
J: TRBJ1-3
V: TRBV6-6
D: NA
DNA: TGTGCCAGCAGGGGGGGCAGCTCTGGAAACACCATATATTTT
CDR3: CASRGGSSGNTIYF

size: NA
J: TRBJ2-7
V: TRBV7-9
D: TRBD2
DNA: TGTGCCAGCAGCCCCCGTGGGGGACTAGCTCTGATAATGTACTTC
CDR3: CASSPRGGLALIMYF

size: many
J: TRBJ2-2
V: TRBV29-1
D: TRBD1
DNA: TGCAGCGTTGGGGGGACAGGGCTCACCGGGGAGCTGTTTTTT
CDR3: CSVGGTGLTGELFF

size: few
J: TRBJ2-7
V: TRBV15
D: NA
DNA: TGTGCCACCAGCAGAGATCCGGGGACTGTAACCTACGAGCAGTACTTC
CDR3: CATSRDPGTVTYEQYF

size: NA
J: TRBJ1-4
V: TRBV5-5
D: NA
DNA: TGCGCCAGCAGCCTGTCGGGAGCTAATGAAAAACTGTTTTTT
CDR3: CASSLSGANEKLFF

size: NA
J: TRBJ2-5
V: TRBV19
D: NA
DNA: TGTGCCAGTAGCGCGCTTTCGGAGGCTGGGGAGACCCAGTACTTC
CDR3: CASSALSEAGETQYF

size: NA
J: TRBJ2-5
V: TRBV15
D: TRBD2
DNA: TGTGCCACCAGCAGACGACTAGCGGGGGTAGAGACCCAGTACTTC
CDR3: CATSRRLAGVETQYF

size: once
J: TRBJ1-2
V: TRBV7-8
D: TRBD1
DNA: TGTGCCAGCAGCTCTACCGCCGACAGGGCGGACAACTATGGCTACACCTTC
CDR3: CASSSTADRADNYGYTF

size: many
J: TRBJ2-3
V: TRBV6-5
D: NA
DNA: TGTGCCAGCAGTTTACTACGGACGGACATTACGCAGTATTTT
CDR3: CASSLLRTDITQYF

size: NA
J: TRBJ2-3
V: TRBV15
D: NA
DNA: TGTGCCACCAGCAGAGATGGGCGGCTGGCAGACCCCCAGGGCACAGATACGCAGTATTTT
CDR3: CATSRDGRLADPQGTDTQYF

size: NA
J: TRBJ1-1
V: TRBV6-5
D: NA
DNA: TGTGCCAGCAGTTATGGAGGATTGATAGCGAACACTGAAGCTTTCTTT
CDR3: CASSYGGLIANTEAFF

size: few
J: TRBJ2-5
V: TRBV30
D: TRBD2
DNA: TGTGCCTGGAGTGTTCGCGGGGGGCTCTCGGAGACCCAGTACTTC
CDR3: CAWSVRGGLSETQYF

size: NA
J: TRBJ2-7
V: TRBV5-4
D: NA
DNA: TGTGCCAGCAGCTTGGGAGTTTTC
CDR3: CASSLGVF

size: many
J: TRBJ1-6
V: TRBV7-9
D: NA
DNA: TGTGCCAGCAGCCCCCAGGCCAGGGGCTATAATTCACCCCTCCACTTT
CDR3: CASSPQARGYNSPLHF

size: NA
J: TRBJ2-2
V: TRBV12-3/TRBV12-4
D: NA
DNA: TGTGCCAGCAGTCCGGGCCATAGCGGGGAGCTGTTTTTT
CDR3: CASSPGHSGELFF

size: NA
J: TRBJ2-7
V: TRBV18
D: NA
DNA: TGTGCCAGCTCACCACCAAACCGGGGCTTCACCTACGAGCAGTACTTC
CDR3: CASSPPNRGFTYEQYF

size: few
J: TRBJ2-1
V: TRBV7-2
D: TRBD2
DNA: TGTGCCAGCGGCTTAGTGGCGGGGGGTTACAATGAGCAGTCCTTC
CDR3: CASGLVAGGYNEQSF